Listed here are 20 T cell receptor beta chains from one sample, sequenced in a study of siplizumab effects on memory and regulatory T cells. Their antigens remain unidentified. An approximately six-day coculture at 37°C was performed with the mixed lymphocyte reaction cells. TCRdb keeps only in-frame clones here, not all; method: immunoSEQ multiplex PCR. This table has 15,000 to 20,000 clones, 44% appearing once. Sequencing was performed on CFSE-low (dividing) CD4+ T cells sorted from an allogeneic mixed lymphocyte reaction. These receptors were obtained from a human donor in good health; the cells came from an allogeneic mixed lymphocyte reaction. Some clones in this sample may be carry-over from other donors' samples.

This clone was observed a few times. V gene TRBV12-5 combines with J gene TRBJ1-1, with D tentatively TRBD1 (5 bases). This CDR3 comprises 14 residues. Germline CDR1 is LGHNT and CDR2 is FRNRAP. V gave up 6 bases and J gave up 3 bases, with 14 bases separating them. This CDR3 is CASGQVGAHTEAFF. CDR3 nucleotides: TGTGCTAGTGGACAGGTCGGGGCGCACACTGAAGCTTTCTTT.

This clone appeared a few times. The V and J genes are TRBV29-1 and TRBJ2-3, with 14 bases that match TRBD2. V was pared by 4 bases and J by 4 bases, with 1 base of the junction left unmatched. The CDR3 loop spans 14 amino acids. The germline V gene encodes CDR1 SQVTM and CDR2 ANQGSEA. The CDR3 DNA is TGCAGCGTTGGGGGACTAGCGGGAGCAGATACGCAGTATTTT. Its translation is CSVGGLAGADTQYF.

V gene TRBV10-3 combines with J gene TRBJ2-2, with D perhaps matching TRBD2 (6 bases). The germline CDR1 and CDR2 sequences are ENHRY and SYGVKD. The V end lost 8 bases, the J end lost 0 bases, and 13 bases lay between the germline ends. The CDR3 has 15 amino acids. CDR3 in amino acids: CAIHGDSSNTGELFF. The CDR3 region has the DNA TGTGCCATCCATGGGGACTCGTCGAACACCGGGGAGCTGTTTTTT.

This clone has a handful of counts. V usage is TRBV7-3 and J usage is TRBJ2-3; TRBD2 might be the D (6 bases). V shed 5 bases and J shed 4 bases, with 19 bases lying between them. The germline CDR1 and CDR2 sequences are SGHTA and FQGTGA. The CDR3 loop spans 16 amino acids. CDR3 sequence (DNA): TGTGCCAGCAGCCCCGGGACTTACCTTGGGGCAGATACGCAGTATTTT. It specifies CASSPGTYLGADTQYF.

The chain uses TRBV11-2 and TRBJ1-1, with D uncertain. This CDR3 is built from 13 residues. V was pared by 5 bases and J by 0 bases, with 7 bases between. Germline V gene sequence: CDR1 SGHAT, CDR2 FQNNGV. CDR3 bases: TGTGCCAGCAGCACTCAGGTGAACACTGAAGCTTTCTTT. Residues: CASSTQVNTEAFF.

J is TRBJ2-1 and V is TRBV19, with D hard to call. The CDR3 has 18 amino acids. V lost 4 bases, J lost 0 bases, and 19 bases lay in between. Germline loops: CDR1 LNHDA, CDR2 SQIVND (reference sequence). CDR3 nucleotides: TGTGCCAGTAGTACCCCCGGTGTTTGGATAAACTCCTACAATGAGCAGTTCTTC. This gives the protein CASSTPGVWINSYNEQFF.

The V call is TRBV9, the J call TRBJ2-3; maybe TRBD2 (5 bases). This CDR3 is 14 amino acids long. Germline lookup yields CDR1 SGDLS and CDR2 YYNGEE. Trimming stripped 2 bases from V and 4 bases from J, with 11 bases between. CDR3 region: CASSVHTRSDTQYF. In DNA, the CDR3 is TGTGCCAGCAGCGTCCATACTAGGTCAGATACGCAGTATTTT.

This chain links TRBV7-9 with TRBJ2-6; no clear D. CDR3 size: 15 residues. Trimming stripped 4 bases from V and 1 base from J, with 8 bases between. Germline CDR1 is SEHNR and CDR2 is FQNEAQ (reference sequence). The DNA of the CDR3 is TGTGCCAGCAGCTCCACTACTTCTGGGGCCAACGTCCTGACTTTC. This codes for CASSSTTSGANVLTF.

This clone turned up a few times. The V call is TRBV10-3, the J call TRBJ1-2, with D uncertain. CDR3 size: 14 residues. Trimming cost V 10 bases and J 6 bases, with 21 bases left between them. CDR1 ENHRY and CDR2 SYGVKD come from the germline V gene. CDR3 loop: CATVPGGVLDGYTF. The DNA for the CDR3 is TGTGCCACCGTCCCCGGTGGGGTTTTGGATGGCTACACCTTC.

V is TRBV6-6 and J is TRBJ2-7; 8 positions agree with TRBD2. V was clipped by 6 bases and J by 3 bases; unmatched bases: 10. The CDR3 covers 15 residues. The germline CDR1 and CDR2 sequences are MNHNY and SVGAGI (reference sequence). The chain's CDR3 is CASRLLAETLYEQYF. The CDR3 bases are TGTGCCAGCAGACTACTAGCGGAAACCCTCTACGAGCAGTACTTC.

The rearrangement links TRBV6-5 to TRBJ2-7; D call uncertain. Germline V gene lookup returns CDR1 MNHEY and CDR2 SVGAGI. This CDR3 is built from 13 residues. Deletions cut 0 bases from V and 0 bases from J, with 3 bases between. The CDR3 spells CASSYSGSYEQYF. CDR3 sequence (DNA): TGTGCCAGCAGTTACTCTGGCTCCTACGAGCAGTACTTC.

This clone turned up a few times. The CDR3 DNA reads as TGTGCCAGCAGCTCCTCCCCGCGGGGCCCGATGCGGCCCCAGCATTTT. It codes for CASSSSPRGPMRPQHF. This chain connects TRBV7-8 to TRBJ1-5, with D perhaps matching TRBD1 (5 bases). The V gene's germline CDR1 is SGHVS and CDR2 FQNEAQ. Trimming left V 4 bases short and J 9 bases short, with 22 bases between. CDR3 size: 16 residues.

This chain links TRBV7-9 with TRBJ1-5; a possible D gene is TRBD1 (5 bases). Per the germline V gene, CDR1 is SEHNR and CDR2 is FQNEAQ (reference sequence). The CDR3 sequence is 13 residues long. The V and J ends lost 5 bases and 5 bases respectively, with 10 bases between them. CDR3 amino acids: CASSRGLYQPQHF. In DNA form, the CDR3 reads TGTGCCAGCAGCAGGGGATTGTATCAGCCCCAGCATTTT. The full variable domain, its missing parts supplied by reference TRBV7-9 and TRBJ1-5, is DTGVSQNPRHKITKRGQNVTFRCDPISEHNRLYWYRQTLGQGPEFLTYFQNEAQLEKSRLLSDRFSAERPKGSFSTLEIQRTEQGDSAMYLCASSRGLYQPQHFGDGTRLSIL.

This chain connects TRBV12-5 to TRBJ2-1, with 13 bases fitting TRBD2. The CDR3 length is 14 residues. Germline V gene sequence: CDR1 LGHNT, CDR2 FRNRAP. The V gene end was trimmed by 5 bases and the J gene end by 9 bases; junction bases not matched to a gene: 4. CDR3 DNA: TGTGCTAGTGGTGTCGGGACTAGCGGGGCTGAGCAGTTCTTC. Protein product: CASGVGTSGAEQFF.

This clone was observed a few times. The chain employs TRBV12-1 and TRBJ1-2. TRBV12-1 is an annotated pseudogene. The CDR3 consists of 15 residues. CDR3 bases: TGTGCCAGCGCACAAAAAACCAAGGCGAACTATGGCTACACCTTC. This codes for CASAQKTKANYGYTF.

The chain combines TRBV7-3 with TRBJ2-2; no reliable D call. This CDR3 has 13 residues. Trimming removed 3 bases at V and 6 bases at J, with 8 bases between. CDR1 is SGHTA, CDR2 FQGTGA, per germline. In DNA form, the CDR3 reads TGTGCCAGCAGCTTCTCTAGTCCCGGGGAGCTGTTTTTT. Translation: CASSFSSPGELFF.

This rearrangement joins TRBV7-3 to TRBJ1-2, with a weak D call TRBD1 (6 bases). The CDR3 sequence is 14 residues long. V shed 5 bases and J shed 4 bases, with 14 bases lying between them. Per germline, CDR1 SGHTA and CDR2 FQGTGA. The CDR3: CASSEQGRSYGYTF. The CDR3 bases are TGTGCCAGCAGCGAACAGGGCAGGAGCTATGGCTACACCTTC. The whole variable domain, filled in from reference TRBV7-3 and TRBJ1-2, reads GAGVSQTPSNKVTEKGKYVELRCDPISGHTALYWYRQSLGQGPEFLIYFQGTGAADDSGLPNDRFFAVRPEGSVSTLKIQRTERGDSAVYLCASSEQGRSYGYTFGSGTRLTVV.

V gene TRBV6-1 combines with J gene TRBJ1-1; the D gene is possibly TRBD1 (5 bases). Deletions cut 1 base from V and 5 bases from J, with 17 bases between. This CDR3 region has 16 residues. Per the germline V gene, CDR1 is MNHNS and CDR2 is SASEGT. Written as DNA, the CDR3 is TGTGCCAGCAGTGAAGGCCAGGGAAAGTGGAGTACTGAAGCTTTCTTT. This encodes CASSEGQGKWSTEAFF.

Only a few counts were recorded for this clone. V is TRBV19 and J is TRBJ2-7; 10 bases are a match to TRBD1. CDR3 length equals 14 residues. After removal of 4 bases from V and 6 bases from J, the junction contained 6 bases not matched to a gene. Per the germline V gene, CDR1 is LNHDA and CDR2 is SQIVND (reference sequence). CDR3 sequence reads: CASSTDRGRPEQYF. As DNA, the CDR3 is TGTGCCAGTAGTACTGACAGGGGGCGGCCCGAGCAGTACTTC.

This chain uses TRBV9 with TRBJ2-7, with 8 bases fitting TRBD2. From germline, CDR1 is SGDLS and CDR2 YYNGEE. The CDR3 is made up of 14 amino acids. The V and J ends lost 4 bases and 0 bases, in that order; junction bases with no gene match: 3. The CDR3 sequence: CASSPSGSSYEQYF. The DNA of the CDR3 is TGTGCCAGCAGCCCGAGCGGGAGCTCCTACGAGCAGTACTTC.